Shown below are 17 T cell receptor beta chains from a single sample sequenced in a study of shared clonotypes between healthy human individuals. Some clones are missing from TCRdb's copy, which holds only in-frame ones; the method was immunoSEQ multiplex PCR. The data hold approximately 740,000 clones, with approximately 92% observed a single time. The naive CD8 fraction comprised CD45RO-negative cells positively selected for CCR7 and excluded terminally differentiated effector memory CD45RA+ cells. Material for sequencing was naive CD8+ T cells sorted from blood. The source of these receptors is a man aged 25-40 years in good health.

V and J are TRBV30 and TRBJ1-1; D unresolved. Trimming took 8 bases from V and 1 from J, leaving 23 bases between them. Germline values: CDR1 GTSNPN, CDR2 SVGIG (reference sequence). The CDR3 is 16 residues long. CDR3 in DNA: TGTGCCGAAGGCCACTACGATAGGGCGTGGAACACTGAAGCTTTCTTT. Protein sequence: CAEGHYDRAWNTEAFF. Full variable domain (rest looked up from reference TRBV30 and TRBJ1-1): SQTIHQWPATLVQPVGSPLSLECTVEGTSNPNLYWYRQAAGRGLQLLFYSVGIGQISSEVPQNLSASRPQDRQFILSSKKLLLSDSGFYLCAEGHYDRAWNTEAFFGQGTRLTVV.

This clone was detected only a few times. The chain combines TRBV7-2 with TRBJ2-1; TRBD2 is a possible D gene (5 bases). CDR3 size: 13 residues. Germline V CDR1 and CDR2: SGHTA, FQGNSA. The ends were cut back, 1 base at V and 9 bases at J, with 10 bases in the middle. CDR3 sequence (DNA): TGTGCCAGCAGCTTAGATGCGGGTGGTGAGCAGTTCTTC. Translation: CASSLDAGGEQFF.

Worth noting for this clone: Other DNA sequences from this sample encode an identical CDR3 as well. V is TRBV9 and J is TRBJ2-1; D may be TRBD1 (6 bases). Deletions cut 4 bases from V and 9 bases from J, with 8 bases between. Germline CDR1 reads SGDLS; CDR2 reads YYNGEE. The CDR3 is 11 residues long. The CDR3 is CASSPGVEQFF. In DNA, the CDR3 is TGTGCCAGCAGCCCAGGGGTTGAGCAGTTCTTC.

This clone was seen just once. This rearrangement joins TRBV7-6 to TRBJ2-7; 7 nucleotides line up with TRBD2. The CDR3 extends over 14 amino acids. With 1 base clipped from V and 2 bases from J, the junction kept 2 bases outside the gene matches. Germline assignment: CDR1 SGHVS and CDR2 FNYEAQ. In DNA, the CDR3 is TGTGCCAGCAGCTTAGGGACTAGTCCCTACGAGCAGTACTTC. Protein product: CASSLGTSPYEQYF. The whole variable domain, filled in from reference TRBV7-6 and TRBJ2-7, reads GAGVSQSPRYKVTKRGQDVALRCDPISGHVSLYWYRQALGQGPEFLTYFNYEAQQDKSGLPNDRFSAERPEGSISTLTIQRTEQRDSAMYRCASSLGTSPYEQYFGPGTRLTVT.

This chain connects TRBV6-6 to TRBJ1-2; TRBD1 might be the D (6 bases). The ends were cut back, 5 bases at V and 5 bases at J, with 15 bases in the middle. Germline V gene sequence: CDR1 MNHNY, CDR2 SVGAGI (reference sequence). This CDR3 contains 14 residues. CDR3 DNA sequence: TGTGCCAGCAGTCCTTCTCTAGGGGGATATGGCTACACCTTC. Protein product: CASSPSLGGYGYTF.

The CDR3 protein is CASSWGQSYEQYF. The CDR3 DNA follows: TGTGCCAGCAGCTGGGGCCAGTCCTACGAGCAGTACTTC. J is TRBJ2-7 and V is TRBV7-2; maybe TRBD1 (5 bases). CDR3 length equals 13 residues. Germline lookup yields CDR1 SGHTA and CDR2 FQGNSA. The ends were cut back, 4 bases at V and 1 base at J, with 8 bases in the middle.

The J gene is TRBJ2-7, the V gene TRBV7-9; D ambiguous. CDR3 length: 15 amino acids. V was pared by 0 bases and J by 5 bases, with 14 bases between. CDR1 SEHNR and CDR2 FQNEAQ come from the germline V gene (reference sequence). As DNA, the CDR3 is TGTGCCAGCAGCTTAGCGCTACTCTCCCTCGACGAGCAGTACTTC. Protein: CASSLALLSLDEQYF.

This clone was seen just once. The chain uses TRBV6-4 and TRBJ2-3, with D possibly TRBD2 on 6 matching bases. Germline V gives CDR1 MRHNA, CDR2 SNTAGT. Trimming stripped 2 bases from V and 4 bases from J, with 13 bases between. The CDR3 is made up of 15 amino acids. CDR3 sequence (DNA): TGTGCCAGCAGTGACGCTCCTAGCGCTGCAGATACGCAGTATTTT. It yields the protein CASSDAPSAADTQYF.

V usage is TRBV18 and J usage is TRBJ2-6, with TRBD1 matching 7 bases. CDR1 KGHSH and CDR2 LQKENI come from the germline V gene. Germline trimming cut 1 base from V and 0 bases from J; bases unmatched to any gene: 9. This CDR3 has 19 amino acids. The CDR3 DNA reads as TGTGCCAGCTCACCACGGCCGGGACAGTACAACTCTGGGGCCAACGTCCTGACTTTC. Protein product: CASSPRPGQYNSGANVLTF. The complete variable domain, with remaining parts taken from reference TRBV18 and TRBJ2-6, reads NAGVMQNPRHLVRRRGQEARLRCSPMKGHSHVYWYRQLPEEGLKFMVYLQKENIIDESGMPKERFSAEFPKEGPSILRIQQVVRGDSAAYFCASSPRPGQYNSGANVLTFGAGSRLTVL.

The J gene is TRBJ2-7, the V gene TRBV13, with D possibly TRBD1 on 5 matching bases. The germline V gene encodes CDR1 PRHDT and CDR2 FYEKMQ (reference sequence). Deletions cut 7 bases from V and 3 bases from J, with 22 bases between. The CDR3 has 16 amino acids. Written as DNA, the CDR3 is TGTGCCAGCACCCTCTCGGGTCTGGCAGGGAACTACGAGCAGTACTTC. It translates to CASTLSGLAGNYEQYF.

CDR3 coding DNA: TGTGCCAGCAGTCCACGGGGAAGCGGGGCGGGGCAGTACTTC. This gives the protein CASSPRGSGAGQYF. The chain uses TRBV27 and TRBJ2-7; 7 bases are shared with TRBD2. The ends lost 5 bases at V and 9 bases at J; junction bases unmatched: 13. Germline values: CDR1 MNHEY, CDR2 SMNVEV (reference sequence). The CDR3 totals 14 residues.

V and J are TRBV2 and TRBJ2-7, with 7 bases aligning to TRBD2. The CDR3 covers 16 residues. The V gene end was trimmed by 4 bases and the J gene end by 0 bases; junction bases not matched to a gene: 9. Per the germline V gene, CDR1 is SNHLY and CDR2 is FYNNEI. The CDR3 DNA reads TGTGCCAGCAGTGGGGCCCGTGGGGGGGGCTCCTACGAGCAGTACTTC. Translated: CASSGARGGGSYEQYF.

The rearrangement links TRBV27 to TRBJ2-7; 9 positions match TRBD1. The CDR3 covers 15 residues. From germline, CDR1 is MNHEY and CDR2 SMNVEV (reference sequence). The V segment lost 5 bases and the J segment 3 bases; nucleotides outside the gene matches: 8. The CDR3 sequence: CASSPGTGIVYEQYF. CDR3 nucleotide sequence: TGTGCCAGCAGTCCCGGGACAGGGATTGTCTACGAGCAGTACTTC.

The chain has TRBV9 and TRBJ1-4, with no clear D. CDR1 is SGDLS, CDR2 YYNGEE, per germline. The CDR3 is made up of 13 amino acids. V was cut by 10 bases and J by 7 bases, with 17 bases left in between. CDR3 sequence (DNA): TGTGCCGGTCCCCGCGGGCGGTTTGAAAAACTGTTTTTT. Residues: CAGPRGRFEKLFF.

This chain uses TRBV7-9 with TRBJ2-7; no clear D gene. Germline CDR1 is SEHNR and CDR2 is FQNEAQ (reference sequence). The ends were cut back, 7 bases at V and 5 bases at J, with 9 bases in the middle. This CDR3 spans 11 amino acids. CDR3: CASNSLDEQYF. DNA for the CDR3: TGTGCCAGCAACTCCCTCGACGAGCAGTACTTC. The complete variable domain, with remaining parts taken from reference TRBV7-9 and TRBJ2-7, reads DTGVSQNPRHKITKRGQNVTFRCDPISEHNRLYWYRQTLGQGPEFLTYFQNEAQLEKSRLLSDRFSAERPKGSFSTLEIQRTEQGDSAMYLCASNSLDEQYFGPGTRLTVT.

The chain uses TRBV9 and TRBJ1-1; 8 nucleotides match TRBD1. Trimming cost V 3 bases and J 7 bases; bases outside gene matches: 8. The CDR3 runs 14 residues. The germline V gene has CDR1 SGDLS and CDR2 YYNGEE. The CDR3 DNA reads TGTGCCAGCAGCGCCCCGACAGGGGAAGTTGAAGCTTTCTTT. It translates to CASSAPTGEVEAFF.

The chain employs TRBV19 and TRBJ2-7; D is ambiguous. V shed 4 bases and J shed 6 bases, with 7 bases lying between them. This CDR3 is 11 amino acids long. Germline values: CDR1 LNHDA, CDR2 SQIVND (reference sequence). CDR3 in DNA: TGTGCCAGTAGTACCGGACCCGAGCAGTACTTC. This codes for CASSTGPEQYF.